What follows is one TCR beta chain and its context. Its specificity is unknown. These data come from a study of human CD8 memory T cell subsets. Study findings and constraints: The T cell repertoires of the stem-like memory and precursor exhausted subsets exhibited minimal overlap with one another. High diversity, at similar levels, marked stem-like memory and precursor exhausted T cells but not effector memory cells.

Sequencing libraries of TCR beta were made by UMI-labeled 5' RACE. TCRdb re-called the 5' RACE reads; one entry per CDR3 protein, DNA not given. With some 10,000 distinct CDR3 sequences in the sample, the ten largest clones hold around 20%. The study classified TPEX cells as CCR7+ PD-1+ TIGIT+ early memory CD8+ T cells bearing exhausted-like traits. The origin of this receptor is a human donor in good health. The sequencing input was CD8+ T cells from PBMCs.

The CDR3 region is CATSTDRGIGATIYF. The V gene is TRBV15, the J gene TRBJ1-3; TCRdb designates TRBD1, a call that cannot be tested without DNA. The CDR3 is 15 amino acids. Germline V gene lookup returns CDR1 LNHNV and CDR2 YYDKDF (reference sequence).